A selection of T cell receptor beta chains follows, all from one sample in a study of T-cell reconstitution after alpha-beta-depleted transplantation in children. Each CDR3 protein is one row after TCRdb ran MiXCR on the PCR reads. Counted here are hundreds of thousands of distinct CDR3 sequences, approximately 20% occurring once; the ten biggest clones make up about 3.1%. The source material was PBMCs from the stem cell graft donor, sampled from the stem cell graft. Source of these receptors: a human donor who donated a stem cell graft to a child with acute lymphoblastic leukemia. Both conserved end residues are part of each CDR3. Each record gives: clone size, V gene, CDR3 length, D gene, J gene, CDR3 protein, CDR3 DNA. The D gene is left open where the match is weak. Size values are once, few and many counts, or a class for expanded clones, and some rows have none.

few,TRBV5-1,17,TRBD2,TRBJ2-3,CASSQVVISGRTDTQYF,TGCGCCAGCAGCCAAGTGGTTATTAGCGGGAGGACAGATACGCAGTATTTT
few,TRBV29-1,14,.,TRBJ1-4,CSAHPRGPNEKLFF,TGCAGCGCTCACCCTCGGGGCCCTAATGAAAAACTGTTTTTT
.,TRBV30,15,TRBD1,TRBJ2-7,CAWSVQGTGRSEQYF,TGTGCCTGGAGTGTACAAGGGACAGGGAGGTCCGAGCAGTACTTC
.,TRBV10-3,14,TRBD2,TRBJ2-7,CAISFSGSGYEQYF,TGTGCCATCAGTTTTAGCGGGAGTGGGTACGAGCAGTACTTC
.,TRBV20-1,14,TRBD2,TRBJ2-5,CSSGTSGLRRTQYF,TGCAGTTCCGGGACTAGCGGTTTGAGGAGGACCCAGTACTTC
few,TRBV12-3/TRBV12-4,13,.,TRBJ2-1,CASSVNLLREQFF,TGTGCCAGCAGTGTGAACCTCCTTAGGGAGCAGTTCTTC
.,TRBV20-1,16,.,TRBJ2-3,CSARDLAQGGPDTQYF,TGCAGTGCTAGAGATCTGGCCCAAGGAGGGCCAGATACGCAGTATTTT
.,TRBV20-1,13,TRBD1,TRBJ1-5,CSASGTGNQPQHF,TGCAGTGCTAGCGGGACAGGGAATCAGCCCCAGCATTTT
few,TRBV15,16,TRBD2,TRBJ2-1,CATSRMEGGDYNEQFF,TGTGCCACCAGCAGGATGGAGGGAGGGGACTACAATGAGCAGTTCTTC
.,TRBV3-1,15,TRBD1,TRBJ2-3,CASSQGTGDTDTQYF,TGTGCCAGCAGCCAAGGGACAGGGGACACAGATACGCAGTATTTT
.,TRBV12-3/TRBV12-4,16,TRBD1,TRBJ2-7,CASSRGSRDSSYEQYF,TGTGCCAGCAGTCGGGGCTCCCGGGACAGCTCCTACGAGCAGTACTTC
many,TRBV10-3,18,.,TRBJ1-2,CAISEEGLLTATNYGYTF,TGTGCCATCAGCGAGGAGGGCCTCTTGACAGCTACTAACTATGGCTACACCTTC
.,TRBV18,16,.,TRBJ2-1,CASSLPGGFPYNEQFF,TGTGCCAGCTCACTTCCCGGTGGGTTCCCCTACAATGAGCAGTTCTTC
few,TRBV5-5,14,TRBD1,TRBJ2-7,CASSLDRGANEQYF,TGTGCCAGCAGCTTGGACAGGGGGGCTAACGAGCAGTACTTC
.,TRBV18,12,.,TRBJ1-1,CASSRGDHEAFF,TGTGCCAGCTCACGTGGGGACCATGAAGCTTTCTTT
few,TRBV4-1,15,.,TRBJ1-1,CASSSPYTGRTEAFF,TGCGCCAGCAGCTCACCTTATACAGGGCGCACTGAAGCTTTCTTT
few,TRBV20-1,15,TRBD1,TRBJ2-7,CSAAAGQGVSYEQYF,TGCAGTGCGGCCGCGGGACAGGGAGTCTCCTACGAGCAGTACTTC
.,TRBV4-1,16,TRBD1,TRBJ2-7,CASSVTGTGFSYEQYF,TGCGCCAGCAGCGTTACCGGGACAGGGTTCAGCTACGAGCAGTACTTC
.,TRBV20-1,14,.,TRBJ2-1,CSARDRTDYNEQFF,TGCAGTGCTAGAGATCGGACTGACTACAATGAGCAGTTCTTC
few,TRBV6-5,14,TRBD1,TRBJ1-1,CASSLHNPTGEAFF,TGTGCCAGCAGCTTACACAACCCGACAGGGGAAGCTTTCTTT
.,TRBV5-1,14,TRBD1,TRBJ2-3,CASSPDRGSDTQYF,TGCGCCAGCAGCCCGGACAGGGGATCAGATACGCAGTATTTT
.,TRBV7-2,14,TRBD1,TRBJ1-1,CASTSLRGRTEAFF,TGTGCCAGCACCTCTCTCAGGGGGCGAACTGAAGCTTTCTTT
few,TRBV7-2,16,TRBD2,TRBJ2-1,CASSLAGLATYNEQFF,TGTGCCAGCAGCTTAGCCGGACTAGCGACCTACAATGAGCAGTTCTTC
many,TRBV6-1,13,TRBD2,TRBJ2-3,CAVARESTDTQYF,TGTGCCGTCGCGCGGGAGTCAACAGATACGCAGTATTTT
.,TRBV12-3/TRBV12-4,14,TRBD2,TRBJ2-7,CASSLAGGLREQYF,TGTGCCAGCAGTTTAGCGGGAGGGCTGCGGGAGCAGTACTTC